These 11 T cell receptor beta chains came from one sample sequenced in a study of blood T cell repertoires in COVID-19. Produced via immunoSEQ multiplex PCR; TCRdb's table is partial and in-frame only. The repertoire includes 60,000 to 85,000 clones, roughly 70% of them detected once, and 2.5% to 3% sits in the top ten. Source material: peripheral blood. The receptors come from a human donor with acute or convalescent COVID-19. The donor label of this sample is uncertain.

The chain is built from TRBV28 and TRBJ1-5; 8 nucleotides agree with TRBD1. V trimming: 5 bases; J trimming: 6 bases; junction bases outside the gene matches: 9. There are 15 residues in the CDR3. Germline V lookup: CDR1 MDHEN, CDR2 SYDVKM. The CDR3 is CASSETGVWGQPQHF. The CDR3 coding sequence is TGTGCCAGCAGTGAGACAGGGGTTTGGGGTCAGCCCCAGCATTTT.

The chain joins TRBV15 to TRBJ2-2, with 13 positions matching TRBD2. The CDR3 loop spans 16 amino acids. Trimming cost V 11 bases and J 3 bases; bases outside gene matches: 9. The germline CDR1 and CDR2 sequences are LNHNV and YYDKDF (reference sequence). CDR3: CASRTSGSRDTGELFF. The CDR3 nucleotides are TGTGCCTCCCGGACTAGCGGGAGCCGGGACACCGGGGAGCTGTTTTTT.

The V and J genes are TRBV4-2 and TRBJ1-2; possibly TRBD1 for D (6 bases). The V gene's germline CDR1 is LGHNA and CDR2 YNFKEQ. CDR3 length: 14 amino acids. Trimming shortened V by 1 base and J by 7 bases, and 13 bases separated the two germline ends. This chain's CDR3 is CASSQAGGAGGYTF. The DNA for the CDR3 is TGTGCCAGCAGCCAAGCCGGGGGGGCAGGTGGCTACACCTTC.

The chain has TRBV27 and TRBJ2-2, with TRBD2 as a possible D gene (5 bases). CDR3 size: 15 residues. V shed 3 bases and J shed 5 bases, with 13 bases lying between them. Germline-derived CDR1 and CDR2 are MNHEY and SMNVEV (reference sequence). The CDR3 bases are TGTGCCAGCAGTTTGTCTGCGGGTTATACCGGGGAGCTGTTTTTT. Its protein product is CASSLSAGYTGELFF.

This clone has a handful of counts. The V and J genes are TRBV5-5 and TRBJ2-1, with TRBD1 matching 7 bases. The junction had 7 bases not matched to a gene; V was cut back by 3 bases and J by 4 bases. Germline CDR1 SGHKS, CDR2 YYEKEE (reference sequence). The CDR3 covers 15 residues. CDR3 loop: CASSSTGTAYNEQFF. CDR3 nucleotides: TGTGCCAGCAGCTCCACCGGGACAGCATACAATGAGCAGTTCTTC.

V and J are TRBV5-4 and TRBJ2-7, with TRBD1 matching 11 bases. The V and J ends lost 5 bases and 1 base, in that order; junction bases with no gene match: 2. The CDR3 spans 14 residues. CDR1 and CDR2 (germline): SGHNT, YYREEE (reference sequence). CDR3 sequence: CASSRDRGSYEQYF. CDR3 nucleotides: TGTGCCAGCAGTCGGGACAGGGGGTCCTACGAGCAGTACTTC.

This clone has only a few counts. The V and J genes are TRBV5-1 and TRBJ1-6, with a weak D call TRBD1 (6 bases). Germline assignment: CDR1 SGHRS and CDR2 YFSETQ. Trimming pared 3 bases from V and 6 bases from J, leaving 10 bases between. The CDR3 loop spans 14 amino acids. CDR3 nucleotides: TGCGCCAGCAGCTCACAGGGTGGTAATTCACCCCTCCACTTT. As protein: CASSSQGGNSPLHF.

The rearrangement joins TRBV19 to TRBJ2-5, with TRBD2 matching 11 bases. V trimming: 2 bases; J trimming: 14 bases; junction bases outside the gene matches: 10. The CDR3 spans 14 residues. Germline assignment: CDR1 LNHDA and CDR2 SQIVND (reference sequence). This CDR3 is CASSIPGLAGIPYF. CDR3 bases: TGTGCCAGTAGTATACCCGGACTAGCGGGCATCCCATACTTC.

The chain joins TRBV28 to TRBJ2-6, with D unclear. The CDR3 is made up of 15 amino acids. Trimming removed 6 bases from V and 0 bases from J, with 9 bases in between. CDR1 is MDHEN, CDR2 SYDVKM, per germline. CDR3 loop: CASSGLSSGANVLTF. In DNA form, the CDR3 reads TGTGCCAGCAGCGGGTTAAGCTCTGGGGCCAACGTCCTGACTTTC.

The chain joins TRBV24-1 to TRBJ1-2; maybe TRBD1 (6 bases). This CDR3 has 14 amino acids. Trimming cost V 5 bases and J 7 bases, with 16 bases left between them. Germline CDR1 reads KGHDR; CDR2 reads SFDVKD. CDR3 nucleotide sequence: TGTGCCACCAGTGCCGCGCGCGGGGGCTCTGGCTACACCTTC. This sequence encodes CATSAARGGSGYTF.

This chain links TRBV5-6 with TRBJ1-2; 9 bases align to TRBD1. Germline CDR1 reads SGHDT; CDR2 reads YYEEEE. This CDR3 has 17 residues. Trimming cost V 4 bases and J 3 bases; bases outside gene matches: 13. This CDR3 reads CASSVPGQGSRDYGYTF. Written as DNA, the CDR3 is TGTGCCAGCAGCGTACCGGGACAGGGAAGTCGAGACTATGGCTACACCTTC. Supplemented by reference TRBV5-6 and TRBJ1-2, the full variable domain reads DAGVTQSPTHLIKTRGQQVTLRCSPKSGHDTVSWYQQALGQGPQFIFQYYEEEERQRGNFPDRFSGHQFPNYSSELNVNALLLGDSALYLCASSVPGQGSRDYGYTFGSGTRLTVV.